The clone carrying this TCR beta chain has just a few counts. No antigen is known for it. Molecules of cDNA were individually given unique molecular identifiers that were attached to them. TCRdb processed the 5' RACE reads anew with MiXCR; each CDR3 protein has one entry. The repertoire holds 75,000 to 80,000 distinct CDR3 sequences, with about a sixth as singletons. This CDR3 has 16 residues. The germline gives CDR1 MDHEN, CDR2 SYDVKM. Trimming removed 4 bases from V and 7 bases from J; junction bases left unmatched: 10. The data were taken from a study of early T cells in non-severe SARS-CoV-2 infection. Overall study: Whole-blood bulk RNA, unsorted, was sequenced, and chains were unpaired. Findings and limits, study-wide: CD4 and private specificities were missed by VDJdb matching, which favored anti-spike CD8 responses.

The clonotype comes from an adult who was a healthcare worker with PCR-confirmed SARS-CoV-2 infection or an uninfected control (not recorded which). What was sequenced was whole blood. The chain uses TRBV28 and TRBJ1-5, with TRBD1 matching over 10 bases. CDR3: CASSSRDRGMRQPQHF. CDR3 DNA: TGTGCCAGCAGTTCCCGGGACAGGGGAATGAGGCAGCCCCAGCATTTT.